These T cell receptor beta chains were read from a single sample in a study of OX40 agonist ivuxolimab in advanced cancers. Measured with immunoSEQ multiplex PCR; TCRdb has only the in-frame clones, and not every one. The sample carries about 100,000 clones, 91% recorded once. The sequenced sample was CD4+ or CD8+ T cells sorted from blood, obtained in a trial of the OX40 agonist ivuxolimab. All receptors come from an adult with an advanced solid tumor such as melanoma, head and neck, liver or kidney cancer. The CDR3 runs from the conserved cysteine through the conserved F or W. A D gene is named only where the DNA matches it firmly. Size is stated for part of the rows, as once, few or many counts, or as a class when the clone is expanded.

V	J	D	size	DNA	CDR3
TRBV18	TRBJ2-1	-	once	TGTGCCAGCTCACCAATGAGCGGAGGGAGAGGGAATGAGCAGTTCTTC	CASSPMSGGRGNEQFF
TRBV28	TRBJ2-1	TRBD2	-	TGTGCCAGCAGTTCCCCACTACTAGCGGGAGGGTACAATGAGCAGTTCTTC	CASSSPLLAGGYNEQFF
TRBV28	TRBJ2-7	TRBD2	once	TGTGCCAGCAGGACTACCGGGACTAGCGGGAGTCGAGAGCAGTACTTC	CASRTTGTSGSREQYF
TRBV7-2	TRBJ1-2	-	-	TGTGCCAGCAGCTTAGGTATGGACAGCTACTACACCTTC	CASSLGMDSYYTF
TRBV4-1	TRBJ2-7	-	-	TGCGCCAGCAGCCGTGGGTTGGGCTACGAGCAGTACTTC	CASSRGLGYEQYF
TRBV5-4	TRBJ2-2	-	-	TGTGCCAGCAGCTTAAGAGGGTCCGCCGGGGAGCTGTTTTTT	CASSLRGSAGELFF
TRBV7-3	TRBJ2-1	-	-	TGTGCCAGCAGCCGGGGTAGCGAGAACTACAATGAGCAGTTCTTC	CASSRGSENYNEQFF
TRBV7-8	TRBJ2-2	-	-	TGTGCCAGCAGCTTGTGGGCGGGATTGAACACCGGGGAGCTGTTTTTT	CASSLWAGLNTGELFF
TRBV5-1	TRBJ2-5	TRBD2	-	TGCGCCAGCAGCTTGGCTAGCGGGAGGGAAGAGACCCAGTACTTC	CASSLASGREETQYF
TRBV25-1	TRBJ2-3	-	-	TGTGCCAGCAGTGAATTTTCGATCACAGATACGCAGTATTTT	CASSEFSITDTQYF
TRBV29-1	TRBJ2-3	-	-	TGCAGCGCGGCCCCTAGCACAGATACGCAGTATTTT	CSAAPSTDTQYF
TRBV15	TRBJ2-4	TRBD2	-	TGTGCCACCAGCAGAGACAGGGAGGGGACCATTCAGTACTTC	CATSRDREGTIQYF
TRBV28	TRBJ2-7	TRBD2	once	TGTGCCAGCTTTTCCGGGACTAGCGGGAGGTACGAGCAGTACTTC	CASFSGTSGRYEQYF